In its sample, the clone carrying this T cell receptor beta chain was seen a few times. Its antigen is currently unknown. The germline V and J ends were trimmed by 2 bases and 12 bases, with 20 bases remaining between them. The germline CDR1 and CDR2 sequences are ENHRY and SYGVKD. There are 14 residues in the CDR3. This specimen comes from a study of beta chain features in type 1 diabetes. The study reverse transcribed the entire isolated RNA, so it sequenced expressed TCRB transcripts. Sequencing was performed with immunoSEQ multiplex PCR; in TCRdb, only in-frame clones are kept and a portion is missing. The sample lists 130,000 to 150,000 clones; less than 15% were seen once. Whole-study results and caveats: People with Type 1 diabetes carried modestly yet significantly shorter TCRB CDR3s in all four CD4+ subsets.

The clonotype was recovered from a man aged 18 to 29 with type 1 diabetes. Sequenced input: central memory CD4+ T cells from blood. The chain joins TRBV10-3 to TRBJ2-7; perhaps TRBD2 as D (6 bases). The CDR3 loop is CAISEGARERGLYF. CDR3 bases: TGTGCCATCAGTGAGGGTGCCCGGGAGAGAGGTTTGTACTTC.